The 13 T cell receptor beta chains below come from one sample, sequenced in a study of response to subunit inactivated influenza vaccine (dated by TCRdb to 2017 to 2018). The library was generated by RT-PCR. The instrument was an Illumina HiSeq 2500. TCRdb ran its own pipeline on the public reads, namely fastp trimming at Q25 and MiXCR clone calling, and kept in-frame beta chains. Duplicate CDR3 protein sequences are folded into a single record with the most common DNA and genes. This sample comprises more than 150,000 distinct CDR3 sequences, 7.5% to 10% of them detected only once. Roughly 10% of the sample is held by the ten biggest clonotypes. Sequencing was performed on non-naive T cells sorted from PBMCs, taken on the day of vaccination. The sample's cell subset or site label, decoded: memory T cell fraction. The receptors originated from a man aged 45-65 years who received an inactivated influenza vaccine. Donor details come from another sample of the same person, matched by shared clones.

This clonotype has a single count. One base away lies a much larger clone, so this may be a sequencing read error. The rearrangement uses TRBV4-3 and TRBJ1-1, with D uncertain. Germline loops: CDR1 LGHNA, CDR2 YSLEER. The CDR3 consists of 13 residues. The CDR3 here is CASSQDKAGRASF. As DNA, the CDR3 is TGCGCCAGCAGCCAAGATAAAGCGGGGAGGGCTTCCTTT.

This clonotype has just a few counts. V gene TRBV11-2 combines with J gene TRBJ2-5, with 11 bases identical to TRBD2. The CDR3 length is 16 residues. J gave up 4 bases and V 6 bases, and 10 bases lay outside the gene matches. Per the germline V gene, CDR1 is SGHAT and CDR2 is FQNNGV. CDR3 DNA: TGTGCCAGCAGTCTTAATAGCGGGGGGGCCTCAGAGACCCAGTACTTC. It translates to CASSLNSGGASETQYF.

This clonotype has a count of ten or more. V gene TRBV5-5 combines with J gene TRBJ1-1; maybe TRBD1 (6 bases). Between the trimmed V and J ends, which lost 0 bases and 0 bases, there was a span of 12 bases. CDR3 length: 16 amino acids. Germline values: CDR1 SGHKS, CDR2 YYEKEE (reference sequence). The CDR3 coding sequence is TGTGCCAGCAGCTTGGATCCCGGGGGCCTGAACACTGAAGCTTTCTTT. Encoded protein: CASSLDPGGLNTEAFF.

This clonotype was observed a single time. V usage is TRBV4-1 and J usage is TRBJ2-7, with D possibly being TRBD1 or TRBD2 (5 bases each). Deletions cut 3 bases from V and 4 bases from J, with 10 bases between. Germline V gene data show CDR1 as MGHRA and CDR2 as YSYEKL. The CDR3 loop spans 13 amino acids. In DNA, the CDR3 is TGCGCCAGCAGCCAGGGGACGGGTTACGAGCAGTACTTC. It is translated as CASSQGTGYEQYF.

The table lists this clonotype with many counts. The CDR3 sequence: CASSYSEGYNQPQHF. The CDR3 DNA is TGTGCCAGCAGTTACTCAGAGGGCTACAATCAGCCCCAGCATTTT. The J gene is TRBJ1-5, the V gene TRBV6-2 or TRBV6-3; D remains ambiguous. The germline CDR1 and CDR2 sequences are MNHEY and SVGEGT. The V end was cut by 0 bases, the J end by 3 bases, with 9 bases between. The CDR3 has 15 amino acids.

This chain links TRBV7-6 with TRBJ2-3, with 15 bases matching TRBD2. J lost 2 bases, V lost 5 bases, and 5 bases had no gene match. Germline CDR1 is SGHVS and CDR2 is FNYEAQ. CDR3 length: 17 amino acids. This CDR3 reads CASSKGLAGGYTDTQYF. The DNA of the CDR3 is TGTGCCAGCAGCAAGGGACTAGCGGGGGGTTACACAGATACGCAGTATTTT.

This clonotype was seen a handful of times. This sequence joins TRBV5-6 and TRBJ2-1, with a tentative D call TRBD2 (6 bases). Germline V lookup: CDR1 SGHDT, CDR2 YYEEEE. V shed 0 bases and J shed 2 bases, with 15 bases lying between them. The CDR3 loop spans 17 amino acids. The CDR3 nucleotides read TGTGCCAGCAGCTTGGCCGGCAGCGGGCCACCCTACAATGAGCAGTTCTTC. Translated, it gives CASSLAGSGPPYNEQFF.

This clonotype was detected a few times. The CDR3 DNA is TGTGCCAGCCAGATTCCGGGGGGGGAGCAGTACTTC. Protein: CASQIPGGEQYF. The genes are TRBV12-3 or TRBV12-4 and TRBJ2-7, with 8 bases fitting TRBD2. The junction had 7 bases not matched to a gene; V was cut back by 8 bases and J by 7 bases. This CDR3 comprises 12 residues.

This clonotype was found a few times. The chain combines TRBV11-2 with TRBJ1-1, with unresolved D. The germline V gene encodes CDR1 SGHAT and CDR2 FQNNGV. The CDR3 length is 14 residues. The ends were cut back, 2 bases at V and 3 bases at J, with 10 bases in the middle. The CDR3, as DNA: TGTGCCAGCAGCTTACGGGTTGGGGACACTGAAGCTTTCTTT. It encodes CASSLRVGDTEAFF.

This clonotype was detected only a few times. This chain uses TRBV18 with TRBJ2-2; D perhaps matches TRBD1 (6 bases). The CDR3 loop spans 15 amino acids. Trimming removed 2 bases from V and 3 bases from J, with 10 bases in between. Germline V gene data show CDR1 as KGHSH and CDR2 as LQKENI. The CDR3 region has the DNA TGTGCCAGCTCACCAAGACAGGCGGACACCGGGGAGCTGTTTTTT. Its translation is CASSPRQADTGELFF.

V is TRBV7-9 and J is TRBJ2-5, with a tentative D call TRBD2 (5 bases). The germline CDR1 and CDR2 sequences are SEHNR and FQNEAQ (reference sequence). The V and J ends lost 6 bases and 4 bases respectively, with 9 bases between them. The CDR3 spans 12 residues. CDR3 in DNA: TGTGCCAGCAGGAGGGAAGGAGAGACCCAGTACTTC. Encoded protein: CASRREGETQYF.

The chain couples TRBV5-1 to TRBJ2-5, with TRBD1 matching over 7 bases. The CDR3 covers 15 residues. Germline values: CDR1 SGHRS, CDR2 YFSETQ. V shed 4 bases, J shed 5 bases, and the junction held 11 bases outside the gene matches. The CDR3 sequence: CASSKDRPSGETQYF. Here the CDR3 DNA reads TGCGCCAGCAGCAAGGACAGGCCCTCCGGGGAGACCCAGTACTTC.

Many counts were recorded for this clonotype. V gene TRBV5-1 combines with J gene TRBJ2-2; 8 bases are a match to TRBD1. This CDR3 spans 15 amino acids. The V and J ends lost 2 bases and 6 bases, in that order; junction bases with no gene match: 6. Germline V gene data show CDR1 as SGHRS and CDR2 as YFSETQ. The CDR3 reads CASSFDRGGSGELFF. The CDR3 region has the DNA TGCGCCAGCAGCTTCGACAGGGGCGGATCCGGGGAGCTGTTTTTT.